This entry lists 2 T cell receptor beta chains sequenced from one sample in a study of T cells after yellow fever vaccination. TCRdb itself ran the 5' RACE reads through MiXCR, one entry per CDR3 protein. The repertoire holds approximately 240,000 distinct CDR3 sequences, with around 3.5% as singletons. Sequencing was performed on PBMCs, taken 15 days after the yellow fever booster vaccination. These receptors all stem from a young man who received the YFV17D yellow fever vaccine.

This clonotype occurred many times. The chain recombines TRBV20-1 with TRBJ2-2; 7 bases map to TRBD2. Germline V gene lookup returns CDR1 DFQATT and CDR2 SNEGSKA (reference sequence). The length of the CDR3 is 15 residues. J gave up 3 bases and V 6 bases, and 10 bases lay outside the gene matches. The CDR3 here is CSARRERGYTGELFF. CDR3 in DNA: TGCAGTGCCAGGCGAGAGCGGGGTTACACCGGGGAGCTGTTTTTT.

In regard to this clonotype: One base away lies a much larger clone, so this may be a sequencing read error. The J gene is TRBJ1-3, the V gene TRBV6-6; D unresolved. The CDR3 extends over 18 amino acids. Germline lookup yields CDR1 MNHNY and CDR2 SVGAGI (reference sequence). The CDR3 loop reads CASSYDPEKEHSGNTIHF. CDR3 nucleotide sequence: TGTGCCAGCAGTTACGACCCCGAGAAGGAGCACTCTGGAAACACCATACATTTT.